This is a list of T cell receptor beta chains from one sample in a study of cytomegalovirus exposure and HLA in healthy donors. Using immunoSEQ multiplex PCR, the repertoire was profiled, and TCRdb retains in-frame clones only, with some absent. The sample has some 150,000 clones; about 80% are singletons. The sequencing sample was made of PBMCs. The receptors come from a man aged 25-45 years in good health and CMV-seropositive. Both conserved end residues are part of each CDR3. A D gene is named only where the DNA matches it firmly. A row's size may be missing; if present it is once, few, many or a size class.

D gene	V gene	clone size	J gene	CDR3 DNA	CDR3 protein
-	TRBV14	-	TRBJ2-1	TGTGCCAGCAGCCAAGGTCTAGCGCCTCTCAATGAGCAGTTCTTC	CASSQGLAPLNEQFF
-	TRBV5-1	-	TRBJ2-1	TGCGCCAGCAGCTTGTCGGGAGATAAAGATGAGCAGTTCTTC	CASSLSGDKDEQFF
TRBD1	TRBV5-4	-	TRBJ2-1	TGTGCCAGCTTACCGGGGACAGGGAGCTCCTACAATGAGCAGTTCTTC	CASLPGTGSSYNEQFF
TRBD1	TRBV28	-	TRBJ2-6	TGTGCCAGCAGTCCACCGACAGGGGGCATCTTTGGGGCCAACGTCCTGACTTTC	CASSPPTGGIFGANVLTF
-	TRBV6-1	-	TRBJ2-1	TGTGCCAGCAGTGTAAAGGGGCCCTCCCAGTCCTACAATGAGCAGTTCTTC	CASSVKGPSQSYNEQFF
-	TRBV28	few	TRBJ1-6	TGTGCCAGCATAGCCAGCCAGGGGTGGTTTTCACCCCTCCACTTT	CASIASQGWFSPLHF
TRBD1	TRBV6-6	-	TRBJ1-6	TGTGCCAGCAATAGAGGGACAGGGTTGTCACCCCTCCACTTT	CASNRGTGLSPLHF
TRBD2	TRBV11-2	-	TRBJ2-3	TGTGCCAGCAGCTTGCGGGAGAGGTTATCAGATACGCAGTATTTT	CASSLRERLSDTQYF
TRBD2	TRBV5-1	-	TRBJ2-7	TGCGCCAGCAGCTTTAGGACTAGCGGGAGCGGGGACGAGCAGTACTTC	CASSFRTSGSGDEQYF
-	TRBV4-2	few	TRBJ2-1	TGTGCCAGCAGCCAAGATCCGGGATCCTACAATGAGCAGTTCTTC	CASSQDPGSYNEQFF
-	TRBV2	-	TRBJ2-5	TGTGCCAGCCACCCCGGGGTCCGAGAGACCCAGTACTTC	CASHPGVRETQYF
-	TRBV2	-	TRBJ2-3	TGTGCCAGCAGTACCCTCCGAGGGGATACGCAGTATTTT	CASSTLRGDTQYF
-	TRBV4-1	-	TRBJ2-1	TGCGCCAGCAGCCAAGATCTGGCCAGCGTCCATATCCAAAGCTCCTACAATGAGCAGTTCTTC	CASSQDLASVHIQSSYNEQFF